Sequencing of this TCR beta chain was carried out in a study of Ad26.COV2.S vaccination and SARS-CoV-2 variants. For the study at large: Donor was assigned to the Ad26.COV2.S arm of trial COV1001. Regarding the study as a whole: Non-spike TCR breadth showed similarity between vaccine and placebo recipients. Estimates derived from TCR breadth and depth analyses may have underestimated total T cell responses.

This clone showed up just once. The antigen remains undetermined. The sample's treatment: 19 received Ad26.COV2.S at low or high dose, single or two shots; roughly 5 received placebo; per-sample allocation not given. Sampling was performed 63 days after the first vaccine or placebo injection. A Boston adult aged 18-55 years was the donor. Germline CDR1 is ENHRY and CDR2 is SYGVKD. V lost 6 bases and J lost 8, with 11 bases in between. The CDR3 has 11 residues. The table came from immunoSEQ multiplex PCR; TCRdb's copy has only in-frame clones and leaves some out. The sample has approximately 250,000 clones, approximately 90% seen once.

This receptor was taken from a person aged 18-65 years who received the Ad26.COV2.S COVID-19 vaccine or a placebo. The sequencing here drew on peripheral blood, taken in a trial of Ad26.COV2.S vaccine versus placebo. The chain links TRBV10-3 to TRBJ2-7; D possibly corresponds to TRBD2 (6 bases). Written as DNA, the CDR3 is TGTGCCATCAGCTTCGGCGGGAAGCAGTACGTC. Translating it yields CAISFGGKQYV.